This T cell receptor beta chain was found in a study of spatial heterogeneity in lung cancer. As for the study in general: There were consistently more beta-chain sequences detected than alpha-chain sequences. On average, each unique TCR and UMI combination appeared more than ten times in raw reads.

This clonotype showed up many times. Time point specified: sample taken at primary tumor resection. Whole RNA, isolated from tumor, nontumor lung or frozen PBMC, was sequenced without prior sorting. The donors, 60 to 80 patients with untreated early-stage non-small cell lung cancer, provided the samples. The presence of a unique molecular identifier marked each TCR cDNA molecule. A single record per CDR3 protein comes from TCRdb applying MiXCR to the 5' RACE reads. Counted here are 24,000 or so distinct CDR3 sequences, about 3.3% occurring once; the ten biggest clones make up 25% to 30%. The origin of this receptor is a female donor with early-stage non-small cell lung cancer. Material: PBMCs, obtained at surgery.

DNA of the CDR3: TGTGCCAGCTTAAGAGCGGGAGGGAAGAATGAGCAGTTCTTC. Translated, it gives CASLRAGGKNEQFF. The rearrangement uses TRBV13 and TRBJ2-1, with 10 bases matching TRBD2. CDR1 and CDR2 (germline): PRHDT, FYEKMQ (reference sequence). The CDR3 length is 14 residues. Trimming took 8 bases from V and 7 from J; bases not matched to a gene: 8.